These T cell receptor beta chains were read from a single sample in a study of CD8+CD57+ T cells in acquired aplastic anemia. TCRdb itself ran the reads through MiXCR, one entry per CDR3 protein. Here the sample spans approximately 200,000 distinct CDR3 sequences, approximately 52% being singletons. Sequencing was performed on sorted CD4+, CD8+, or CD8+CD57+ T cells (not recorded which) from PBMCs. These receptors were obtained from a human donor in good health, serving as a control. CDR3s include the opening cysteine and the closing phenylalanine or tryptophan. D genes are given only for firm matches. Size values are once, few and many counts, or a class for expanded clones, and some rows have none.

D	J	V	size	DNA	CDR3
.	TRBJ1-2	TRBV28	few	TGTGCCAGCAGCCTGCCGGGCGCCGGCTACACCTTC	CASSLPGAGYTF
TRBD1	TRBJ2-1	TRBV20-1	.	TGCAGTGCTAGAGAGGTACAGGGGGCGCGAAATGAGCAGTTCTTC	CSAREVQGARNEQFF
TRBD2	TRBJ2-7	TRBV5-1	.	TGCGCCAGCAGCTTGGCGGGGGGGATGTCAAGCTCCTACGAGCAGTACTTC	CASSLAGGMSSSYEQYF
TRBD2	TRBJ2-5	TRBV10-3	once	TGTGCCATCAGTGGGGCTAGCGGTCAAGAGACCCAGTACTTC	CAISGASGQETQYF
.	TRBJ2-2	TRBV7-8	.	TGTGCCAGCAGCTTAGGCAGGGGGAGGGTGAACACCGGGGAGCTGTTTTTT	CASSLGRGRVNTGELFF
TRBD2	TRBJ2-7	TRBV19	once	TGTGCCAGTAGTGCCCGGGGGGGGGAAGAGCAGTACTTC	CASSARGGEEQYF
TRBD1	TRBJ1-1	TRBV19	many	TGTGCCAGTAGTGCCCTGGACAGGAAGACTGAAGCTTTCTTT	CASSALDRKTEAFF
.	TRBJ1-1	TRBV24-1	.	.	CATCASSFGEGTEAFF
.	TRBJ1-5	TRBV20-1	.	TGCAGTGCTAGAGGTCGCGGGGCCTTGGGCAATCAGCCCCAGCATTTT	CSARGRGALGNQPQHF
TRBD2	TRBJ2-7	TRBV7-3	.	TGTGCCAGCAGTCTTAGGGCGGGGGTATACGAGCAGTACTTC	CASSLRAGVYEQYF
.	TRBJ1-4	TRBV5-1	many	TGCGCCAGCAGCTTGGATAACGGAGAAAAACTGTTTTTT	CASSLDNGEKLFF
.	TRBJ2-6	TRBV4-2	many	TGTGCCAGCAGCCAGAGGGGCTCTGGGGCCAACGTCCTGACTTTC	CASSQRGSGANVLTF
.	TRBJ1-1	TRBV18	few	TGTGCCAGCTCACCACCGACAGGAGTTATGAACACTGAAGCTTTCTTT	CASSPPTGVMNTEAFF
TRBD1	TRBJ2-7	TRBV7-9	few	TGTGCCAGCAGCGCGGAGACAGGGGGGTTAAGCGAGCAGTACTTC	CASSAETGGLSEQYF
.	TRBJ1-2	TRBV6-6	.	TGTGCCTGCAGTTACTCGGCCACAGTTCTACTCGGCTACACCTTC	CACSYSATVLLGYTF
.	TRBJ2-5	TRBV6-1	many	TGTGCCAGCAGCGTGTTTTATGAGACCCAGTACTTC	CASSVFYETQYF
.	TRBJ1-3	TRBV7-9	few	TGTGCCAGCAGCTTAGCGGGGCCTGGAAACACCATATATTTT	CASSLAGPGNTIYF
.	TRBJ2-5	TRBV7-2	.	TGTGCCAGCAGCTTTAGGAAAGAGACCCAGTACTTC	CASSFRKETQYF
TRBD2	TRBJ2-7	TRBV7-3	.	TGTGCCAGCAGCTCAACCGGGACTAGCGGGAAGTACGAGCAGTACTTC	CASSSTGTSGKYEQYF
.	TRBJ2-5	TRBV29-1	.	TGCAGCGTTGAAAGGGTAGGCCCCTACCAAGAGACCCAGTACTTC	CSVERVGPYQETQYF
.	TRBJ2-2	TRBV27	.	TGTGCCAGCAGTTTATCGACGGGGGTTTTTTTTAGAGGGGAGCTGTTTTTT	CASSLSTGVFFRGELFF
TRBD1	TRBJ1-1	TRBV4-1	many	TGCGCCAGCAGCCAAGACCCCGGGACAGGGAACACTGAAGCTTTCTTT	CASSQDPGTGNTEAFF
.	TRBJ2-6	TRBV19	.	TGTGCCAGTAGTACCCCAGGGAATCGGGCCAACGTCCTGACTTTC	CASSTPGNRANVLTF
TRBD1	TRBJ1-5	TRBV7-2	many	TGTGCCAGCAGCTCGGGACAGAATCAGCCCCAGCATTTT	CASSSGQNQPQHF
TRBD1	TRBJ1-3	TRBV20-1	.	TGCAGTGCTAGAGACCAACGACAGGGGGAAGGCGGAAACACCATATATTTT	CSARDQRQGEGGNTIYF
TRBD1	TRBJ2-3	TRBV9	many	TGTGCCAGCAGCGTAGATGGGAATACCGGGACAGTCACAGATACGCAGTATTTT	CASSVDGNTGTVTDTQYF
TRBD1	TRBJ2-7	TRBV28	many	TGTGCCAGCACCTTGGGACAGGACCCAACCGAGCAGTACTTC	CASTLGQDPTEQYF
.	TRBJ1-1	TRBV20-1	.	TGCAGTGCTAGACGGACAAGTAACACTGAAGCTTTCTTT	CSARRTSNTEAFF
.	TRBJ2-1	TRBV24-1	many	TGTGCCGCGTCGGGAAGCAGGGGGGTGGGGAATGAGCAGTTCTTC	CAASGSRGVGNEQFF